Shown below are 18 T cell receptor beta chains from a single sample sequenced in a study of blood T cell repertoires in COVID-19. Some clones are missing from TCRdb's copy, which holds only in-frame ones; the method was immunoSEQ multiplex PCR. Among approximately 180,000 clones listed, roughly 88% were seen once. Sequencing was done on a sample of peripheral blood. The receptors were gathered from a man aged 55 to 70 with acute or convalescent COVID-19.

This clone was counted once. The chain joins TRBV5-1 to TRBJ1-2; 7 positions agree with TRBD1. Per the germline V gene, CDR1 is SGHRS and CDR2 is YFSETQ. This CDR3 is 14 amino acids long. The V gene end was trimmed by 0 bases and the J gene end by 4 bases; junction bases not matched to a gene: 3. CDR3 protein: CASSLGQGSYGYTF. DNA of the CDR3: TGCGCCAGCAGCTTGGGACAGGGAAGCTATGGCTACACCTTC.

This clone was counted only a few times. The chain employs TRBV19 and TRBJ2-1, with 14 bases aligning to TRBD2. CDR1 and CDR2 from the germline V gene are LNHDA and SQIVND (reference sequence). The junction had 9 bases not matched to a gene; V was cut back by 4 bases and J by 7 bases. The CDR3 extends over 17 amino acids. The CDR3 here is CASSKQAGTSGRNEQFF. Here the CDR3 DNA reads TGTGCCAGTAGTAAACAAGCCGGGACTAGCGGGAGAAATGAGCAGTTCTTC.

The chain has TRBV24-1 and TRBJ1-6; maybe TRBD1 (5 bases). V was shortened by 6 bases and J by 5 bases, with 10 bases between the two germline ends. The CDR3 length is 14 residues. Per germline, CDR1 KGHDR and CDR2 SFDVKD. CDR3 DNA sequence: TGTGCCACCAGTCAGGGTCGGAATAATTCACCCCTCCACTTT. This encodes CATSQGRNNSPLHF.

By frequency in the sample, this clone is medium-sized. The J gene is TRBJ2-1, the V gene TRBV7-2, with 7 nucleotides matching TRBD2. This CDR3 spans 14 amino acids. Looked up from germline, CDR1 is SGHTA and CDR2 is FQGNSA. J was trimmed by 7 bases and V by 1 base; bases with no gene match: 4. CDR3 in DNA: TGTGCCAGCAGCTTAGGGACTAGATTTAATGAGCAGTTCTTC. Translating it yields CASSLGTRFNEQFF.

The rearrangement links TRBV6-5 to TRBJ1-1; D is perhaps TRBD1 (5 bases). The length of the CDR3 is 14 residues. CDR1 MNHEY and CDR2 SVGAGI come from the germline V gene. V was shortened by 7 bases and J by 0 bases, with 12 bases between the two germline ends. DNA for the CDR3: TGTGCCAGCACCATGGACACCTTGAACACTGAAGCTTTCTTT. Translated, it gives CASTMDTLNTEAFF.

V gene TRBV18 combines with J gene TRBJ2-7, with 10 bases that match TRBD2. V gave up 3 bases and J gave up 2 bases; unmatched junction bases: 1. CDR1 is KGHSH, CDR2 LQKENI, per germline. The length of the CDR3 is 14 residues. CDR3: CASSPGLAAYEQYF. In DNA form, the CDR3 reads TGTGCCAGCTCACCCGGACTAGCGGCCTACGAGCAGTACTTC.

The gene calls are TRBV2 and TRBJ2-7, with D possibly matching TRBD1 (5 bases). V was shortened by 3 bases and J by 2 bases, with 20 bases between the two germline ends. The CDR3 is made up of 17 amino acids. The V gene's germline CDR1 is SNHLY and CDR2 FYNNEI. The CDR3 is CASSEAGLGHSTYEQYF. The CDR3 nucleotides read TGTGCCAGCAGTGAGGCCGGTCTCGGACACAGCACCTACGAGCAGTACTTC. Full variable domain (outside the CDR3, taken from reference TRBV2 and TRBJ2-7): EPEVTQTPSHQVTQMGQEVILRCVPISNHLYFYWYRQILGQKVEFLVSFYNNEISEKSEIFDDQFSVERPDGSNFTLKIRSTKLEDSAMYFCASSEAGLGHSTYEQYFGPGTRLTVT.

The V and J genes are TRBV7-2 and TRBJ2-7; perhaps TRBD2 as D (6 bases). Germline CDR1 is SGHTA and CDR2 is FQGNSA. The CDR3 is 15 residues long. With 5 bases removed from V and 1 base from J, the gap between germline ends came to 15 bases. In DNA, the CDR3 is TGTGCCAGCAGCCCAGGAGGGAAACGTTCCTACGAGCAGTACTTC. It is translated as CASSPGGKRSYEQYF.

The rearrangement links TRBV7-3 to TRBJ2-3; 7 positions agree with TRBD2. The CDR3 runs to 19 residues. Germline values: CDR1 SGHTA, CDR2 FQGTGA. V trimming: 0 bases; J trimming: 1 base; junction bases outside the gene matches: 13. The CDR3 region is CASSLTGDGRDYRTDTQYF. The CDR3 DNA follows: TGTGCCAGCAGCTTAACAGGGGACGGGCGGGACTACCGCACAGATACGCAGTATTTT. Variable domain in full (rest from reference TRBV7-3 and TRBJ2-3): GAGVSQTPSNKVTEKGKYVELRCDPISGHTALYWYRQSLGQGPEFLIYFQGTGAADDSGLPNDRFFAVRPEGSVSTLKIQRTERGDSAVYLCASSLTGDGRDYRTDTQYFGPGTRLTVL.

This chain connects TRBV27 to TRBJ2-7, with TRBD1 identical over 7 bases. V was pared by 5 bases and J by 6 bases, with 10 bases of the junction left unmatched. The V gene's germline CDR1 is MNHEY and CDR2 SMNVEV (reference sequence). This CDR3 comprises 14 residues. The CDR3 sequence: CASSLQGISGEQYF. CDR3 sequence (DNA): TGTGCCAGCAGTCTACAGGGGATCTCTGGCGAGCAGTACTTC.

The rearrangement links TRBV24-1 to TRBJ2-3, with TRBD2 as a possible D gene (5 bases). The CDR3 covers 14 residues. The V and J ends lost 2 bases and 1 base respectively, with 6 bases between them. CDR1 and CDR2 (germline): KGHDR, SFDVKD. CDR3 residues: CATSDSRGTDTQYF. Here the CDR3 DNA reads TGTGCCACCAGTGATTCGCGGGGCACAGATACGCAGTATTTT.

The V gene is TRBV27, the J gene TRBJ2-5; 7 bases align to TRBD1. Germline values: CDR1 MNHEY, CDR2 SMNVEV (reference sequence). Trimming removed 5 bases from V and 2 bases from J; junction bases left unmatched: 11. This CDR3 spans 16 amino acids. The CDR3 protein is CASSPRDRIAQETQYF. Written as DNA, the CDR3 is TGTGCCAGCAGTCCCCGGGACAGAATTGCGCAAGAGACCCAGTACTTC.

The chain carries TRBV6-5 and TRBJ2-1; 8 bases map to TRBD2. The V segment lost 7 bases and the J segment 7 bases; nucleotides outside the gene matches: 12. The CDR3 runs 15 residues. From germline, CDR1 is MNHEY and CDR2 SVGAGI. CDR3 DNA sequence: TGTGCCAGCACCTACCGGGAGGGCCGTAGAAATGAGCAGTTCTTC. This codes for CASTYREGRRNEQFF.

The rearrangement joins TRBV27 to TRBJ2-1; 7 bases align to TRBD2. Germline V CDR1 and CDR2: MNHEY, SMNVEV (reference sequence). Trimming cost V 6 bases and J 8 bases; bases outside gene matches: 7. There are 13 residues in the CDR3. Here the CDR3 reads CASRPAGMYEQFF. As DNA, the CDR3 is TGTGCCAGCAGGCCAGCGGGGATGTATGAGCAGTTCTTC.

The rearrangement uses TRBV5-4 and TRBJ1-1, with 7 bases aligning to TRBD1. The germline gives CDR1 SGHNT, CDR2 YYREEE (reference sequence). The CDR3 covers 15 residues. The J segment lost 5 bases and the V segment lost 1 base, leaving 8 bases of the junction unmatched. CDR3 in amino acids: CASSLFDRVDTEAFF. The CDR3 nucleotides read TGTGCCAGCAGCTTGTTCGACAGGGTTGATACTGAAGCTTTCTTT.

The CDR3 is CASTEQGIGNTEAFF. In DNA form, the CDR3 reads TGTGCCAGTACCGAACAGGGAATCGGGAACACTGAAGCTTTCTTT. V is TRBV19 and J is TRBJ1-1, with D maybe TRBD1 (6 bases). The CDR3 consists of 15 residues. The germline V gene has CDR1 LNHDA and CDR2 SQIVND (reference sequence). V was clipped by 7 bases and J by 1 base, with 16 bases between them.

The V call is TRBV2, the J call TRBJ2-7, with a possible D match to TRBD2 (6 bases). Germline CDR1 SNHLY, CDR2 FYNNEI. Trimming cost V 1 base and J 4 bases, with 14 bases left between them. There are 15 residues in the CDR3. CDR3 protein: CASSEDPGVRYEQYF. The CDR3 nucleotides are TGTGCCAGCAGTGAAGATCCGGGGGTCAGATACGAGCAGTACTTC. The full variable domain, rest sourced from reference TRBV2 and TRBJ2-7, is EPEVTQTPSHQVTQMGQEVILRCVPISNHLYFYWYRQILGQKVEFLVSFYNNEISEKSEIFDDQFSVERPDGSNFTLKIRSTKLEDSAMYFCASSEDPGVRYEQYFGPGTRLTVT.

The V gene is TRBV7-3, the J gene TRBJ1-1, with 7 bases matching TRBD1. The germline gives CDR1 SGHTA, CDR2 FQGTGA. This CDR3 has 15 residues. Unmatched junction bases numbered 2, after V lost 0 bases and J lost 1 base. Here the CDR3 DNA reads TGTGCCAGCAGCTTAACCGGGACAGCGAACACTGAAGCTTTCTTT. Translation gives CASSLTGTANTEAFF.